The source of this T cell receptor (beta chain) is a study of cytomegalovirus exposure and HLA in healthy donors. Primers: 60 Vbeta forward and 13 Jbeta reverse. Assay used: immunoSEQ multiplex PCR; TCRdb lists only in-frame clones, some missing. Among 95,000 to 150,000 clones listed, 73% were seen once. CDR1 is LNHDA and CDR2 is SQIVND in the germline V gene (reference sequence). Trimming left V 9 bases short and J 1 base short, with 16 bases between. The CDR3 has 15 residues. As to this clone: The antigen is unknown.

Points from the study as a whole: More clonal expansion characterized HLA-associated TCR beta chains than equally common others in a later analysis.

The sequenced sample was PBMCs. The receptor was isolated from a middle-aged woman in good health and CMV-seronegative. V is TRBV19 and J is TRBJ1-5; D might be TRBD1 (6 bases). CDR3 in amino acids: CASRSWTASNQPQHF. The CDR3 DNA follows: TGTGCCAGCAGATCTTGGACAGCAAGCAATCAGCCCCAGCATTTT.